The 5 T cell receptor beta chains below come from one sample, sequenced in a study of T-cell memory formation after mild COVID-19. TCRdb called the 5' RACE reads again in MiXCR, with one record for every CDR3 protein. Among about 390,000 distinct CDR3 sequences, approximately 16% were seen once, and the ten largest hold 20% to 25%. Sequencing input: PBMCs or a T cell subset sorted from them (not recorded which). The receptors were sampled from a man younger than 35 who had mild COVID-19 (a few samples of this study predate the infection). Cell type and time point are not known.

The chain employs TRBV25-1 and TRBJ2-1; D gene uncertain. The CDR3 covers 11 residues. V lost 6 bases and J 7 bases, leaving 7 bases between the germline ends. CDR1 and CDR2 (germline): MGHDK, SYGVNS. CDR3 residues: CASRLRNEQFF. The CDR3 DNA reads as TGTGCCAGCAGACTCAGAAATGAGCAGTTCTTC. Together with reference TRBV25-1 and TRBJ2-1, the CDR3 gives the full variable domain: EADIYQTPRYLVIGTGKKITLECSQTMGHDKMYWYQQDPGMELHLIHYSYGVNSTEKGDLSSESTVSRIRTEHFPLTLESARPSHTSQYLCASRLRNEQFFGPGTRLTVL.

The chain couples TRBV7-2 to TRBJ2-7, with TRBD2 matching 7 bases. V was clipped by 4 bases and J by 2 bases; unmatched bases: 5. The CDR3 has 14 residues. Per the germline V gene, CDR1 is SGHTA and CDR2 is FQGNSA. CDR3 nucleotide sequence: TGTGCCAGCAGCTCTCAGCGGGGTCCCTACGAGCAGTACTTC. Translation gives CASSSQRGPYEQYF.

The chain couples TRBV19 to TRBJ1-5; D is uncertain. V was pared by 10 bases and J by 1 base, with 17 bases between. Germline CDR1 and CDR2: LNHDA and SQIVND (reference sequence). The CDR3 sequence is 15 residues long. CDR3 sequence: CATSIRGGSNQPQHF. CDR3 sequence (DNA): TGTGCCACCTCAATACGAGGTGGAAGCAATCAGCCCCAGCATTTT.

CDR3: CSAKGGSSYEQYF. As DNA, the CDR3 is TGCAGTGCCAAGGGGGGTAGCTCCTACGAGCAGTACTTC. The chain employs TRBV20-1 and TRBJ2-7, with D perhaps given as TRBD1 or TRBD2 (6 bases each). The CDR3 extends over 13 amino acids. Per the germline V gene, CDR1 is DFQATT and CDR2 is SNEGSKA (reference sequence). The V and J ends lost 6 bases and 0 bases respectively, with 12 bases between them.

This clonotype was found many times. The chain couples TRBV11-2 to TRBJ1-1, with TRBD1 matching 7 bases. The germline V gene has CDR1 SGHAT and CDR2 FQNNGV. The CDR3 extends over 14 amino acids. V dropped 3 bases and J dropped 6; count of bases not matched to a gene: 7. The CDR3 here is CASSFRQGGPEAFF. CDR3 coding DNA: TGTGCCAGCAGCTTCAGACAGGGAGGGCCTGAAGCTTTCTTT.